This entry describes one T cell receptor beta chain. The antigen remains unidentified. This sample was included in a study of T cell repertoires in cytomegalovirus infection. In the study overall: Selection of CMV epitopes for the study included recently identified HLA-C-restricted and well-studied HLA-B-restricted ones. From public TCR beta signatures came an indication of both CMV infection and matching HLA type.

TCRdb independently ran MiXCR on the reads; one entry per CDR3 protein. The table has around 300,000 distinct CDR3 sequences, roughly 25% seen once. Whole-study results and caveats: The ex vivo response showed dominance by HLA-C-restricted CMV-specific TCR beta clonotypes. Carriers of CMV plus the relevant HLA were identified by cumulative public TCR beta family frequency.

Germline V gene lookup returns CDR1 WSHSY and CDR2 SAAADI. V lost 8 bases to trimming and J lost 8 bases; unmatched junction nucleotides: 18. This CDR3 comprises 18 residues. The chain links TRBV10-2 to TRBJ2-2; 12 bases match TRBD2. This TCR was sampled from a human donor in good health (CMV status not recorded). Some clones in this sample may be carry-over from other donors' samples. Here the sequenced sample was cultured PBMCs, taken from culture after CMV antigen stimulation. The CDR3 reads CASAPGLAGGPVSGELFF. The CDR3 DNA reads as TGCGCCAGCGCCCCGGGGCTAGCGGGAGGGCCAGTTTCGGGGGAGCTGTTTTTT.